These T cell receptor beta chains were read from a single sample in a study of molecular identifiers for immune sequencing clone quantification. TCRdb re-analysed the PCR reads in MiXCR, keeping a single row per CDR3 protein. The sample shows 400,000 to 600,000 distinct CDR3 sequences, about 20% of them seen only once. The source material was naive CD8+ T cells from blood, with Jurkat cell RNA spiked in. The receptors come from a human donor in good health. Some libraries in this study had Jurkat cell RNA spiked in. Both conserved end residues are part of each CDR3. D genes are given only for firm matches. Not every row has a clone size; where given, it reads once, few, many or a size class.

>TRBD1|TRBV7-6|TRBJ2-5|NA
CASSSYPPGDSQETQYF
TGTGCCAGCAGCTCCTACCCCCCCGGGGACAGCCAAGAGACCCAGTACTTC
>TRBD1|TRBV18|TRBJ2-7|many
CASSPPGQGINEQYF
TGTGCCAGCTCACCGCCGGGACAGGGTATCAACGAGCAGTACTTC
>NA|TRBV6-2/TRBV6-3|TRBJ2-3|NA
CASSSNPGYAASDTQYF
TGTGCCAGCAGTTCGAACCCGGGGTACGCTGCGTCAGATACGCAGTATTTT
>NA|TRBV29-1|TRBJ1-2|few
CSVEAQGTDYSRYGYTF
TGCAGCGTTGAAGCTCAAGGGACCGACTATTCCCGCTATGGCTACACCTTC
>TRBD2|TRBV9|TRBJ2-1|NA
CASSVATGLAGVQENEQFF
TGTGCCAGCAGCGTAGCTACGGGACTAGCGGGGGTTCAAGAGAATGAGCAGTTCTTC
>TRBD2|TRBV12-3/TRBV12-4|TRBJ2-3|many
CASSFSLAGSTDTQYF
TGTGCCAGCAGTTTCTCCCTAGCGGGGAGCACAGATACGCAGTATTTT
>NA|TRBV29-1|TRBJ2-1|NA
CSVEDLGSKSSCNEQFF
TGCAGCGTTGAAGATTTGGGTTCTAAAAGCTCCTGCAATGAGCAGTTCTTC
>NA|TRBV7-2|TRBJ2-7|few
CASSDFLGYEQYF
TGTGCCAGCAGCGATTTCTTGGGATACGAGCAGTACTTC
>NA|TRBV12-5|TRBJ1-2|NA
CASGLVGGRLYGYTF
TGTGCTAGTGGTTTGGTAGGAGGACGGCTCTATGGCTACACCTTC
>TRBD2|TRBV7-9|TRBJ2-3|many
CASGAGGPNTQYF
TGTGCCAGCGGCGCGGGGGGGCCGAATACGCAGTATTTT
>TRBD2|TRBV4-3|TRBJ2-1|NA
CASSQYIAGAEGNEQFF
TGCGCCAGCAGCCAATATATAGCGGGGGCGGAGGGCAATGAGCAGTTCTTC
>TRBD1|TRBV27|TRBJ2-7|many
CASSLQQGAEYF
TGTGCCAGCAGTTTACAACAGGGGGCAGAGTACTTC
>NA|TRBV5-1|TRBJ1-1|many
CASSLLGGPGDTEAFF
TGCGCCAGCAGCTTGTTAGGAGGCCCGGGGGACACTGAAGCTTTCTTT
>NA|TRBV7-9|TRBJ2-7|NA
CASSAPEGGTYEQYF
TGTGCCAGCAGCGCCCCTGAGGGGGGTACGTACGAGCAGTACTTC
>NA|TRBV11-1|TRBJ2-7|few
CASSLGRPQNPSPYEQYF
TGTGCCAGCAGCTTGGGCAGACCGCAAAACCCCTCGCCCTACGAGCAGTACTTC
>NA|TRBV3-1|TRBJ1-6|NA
CASSQDPYSYNSPLHF
TGTGCCAGCAGCCAAGATCCGTACTCCTATAATTCACCCCTCCACTTT
>NA|TRBV29-1|TRBJ2-3|many
CSVEVENPSTDTQYF
TGCAGCGTTGAAGTGGAGAACCCTAGCACAGATACGCAGTATTTT
>NA|TRBV27|TRBJ1-1|NA
CASSLRWAGNTEAFF
TGTGCCAGCAGTCTCCGTTGGGCGGGGAACACTGAAGCTTTCTTT
>NA|TRBV5-4|TRBJ1-2|NA
CASSWTGQQPGYTF
TGTGCCAGCAGCTGGACCGGGCAACAGCCAGGCTACACCTTC
>NA|TRBV10-3|TRBJ1-3|NA
CAISDPAASRSGNTIYF
TGTGCCATCAGTGACCCAGCGGCCTCCCGATCTGGAAACACCATATATTTT
>NA|TRBV12-3/TRBV12-4|TRBJ2-2|NA
CASSLGAANTGELFF
TGTGCCAGCAGTTTAGGGGCGGCGAACACCGGGGAGCTGTTTTTT
>NA|TRBV5-6|TRBJ1-1|few
CASSLGPGVGNTEAFF
TGTGCCAGCAGCTTGGGACCCGGGGTGGGGAACACTGAAGCTTTCTTT
>TRBD1|TRBV9|TRBJ1-1|many
CASEPVQGGTEAFF
TGTGCCAGCGAACCCGTACAGGGGGGGACTGAAGCTTTCTTT
>TRBD1|TRBV28|TRBJ1-4|many
CATQGRLNEKLFF
TGTGCCACACAGGGGCGTCTAAATGAAAAACTGTTTTTT
>NA|TRBV20-1|TRBJ2-3|NA
CSASDGDGTDTQYF
TGCAGTGCTTCGGACGGGGATGGCACAGATACGCAGTATTTT
>NA|TRBV7-2|TRBJ1-1|many
CASRLIGGPEAFF
TGTGCCAGCAGGCTGATCGGGGGCCCTGAAGCTTTCTTT
>NA|TRBV30|TRBJ2-7|NA
CAWDGRGEQYF
TGTGCCTGGGACGGTCGGGGGGAGCAGTACTTC
>NA|TRBV4-3|TRBJ1-2|many
CASSQDIQNYGYTF
TGCGCCAGCAGCCAAGACATACAGAACTATGGCTACACCTTC
>NA|TRBV6-2/TRBV6-3|TRBJ2-2|NA
CASRNIDGELFF
TGTGCCAGCAGAAACATCGACGGGGAGCTGTTTTTT
>TRBD2|TRBV14|TRBJ2-7|many
CASSHFGLAGVYEQYF
TGTGCCAGCAGCCACTTCGGACTAGCGGGGGTGTACGAGCAGTACTTC
>NA|TRBV6-5|TRBJ2-2|NA
CASSPWRTLNTGELFF
TGTGCCAGCAGTCCTTGGAGGACATTAAACACCGGGGAGCTGTTTTTT
>NA|TRBV30|TRBJ2-7|NA
CAWSPVSAYEQYF
TGTGCCTGGAGTCCTGTTTCGGCCTACGAGCAGTACTTC
>NA|TRBV24-1|TRBJ2-1|many
CATSDSEYNEQFF
TGTGCCACCAGTGATTCGGAGTACAATGAGCAGTTCTTC
>NA|TRBV20-1|TRBJ1-1|many
CSAMAGAFYPNTEAFF
TGCAGTGCTATGGCCGGGGCCTTTTACCCGAACACTGAAGCTTTCTTT
>NA|TRBV7-2|TRBJ2-7|few
CASSLGAWDEQYF
TGTGCCAGCAGCTTAGGGGCTTGGGACGAGCAGTACTTC
>TRBD1|TRBV6-6|TRBJ2-7|NA
CASSTLGQEAGEQYF
TGTGCCAGCAGTACCCTCGGACAGGAAGCTGGCGAGCAGTACTTC
>NA|TRBV19|TRBJ1-1|NA
CASSISPNTEAFF
TGTGCCAGTAGTATATCCCCTAACACTGAAGCTTTCTTT
>NA|TRBV2|TRBJ1-1|many
CASSDYGGTEAFF
TGTGCCAGCAGTGATTACGGGGGCACTGAAGCTTTCTTT
>NA|TRBV19|TRBJ1-5|NA
CASSNLHQPQHF
TGTGCCAGTAGTAACTTGCATCAGCCCCAGCATTTT
>NA|TRBV13|TRBJ1-1|many
CASTEGTQGSEAFF
TGTGCCAGCACCGAGGGGACACAGGGAAGTGAAGCTTTCTTT
>NA|TRBV29-1|TRBJ2-3|many
CSVAGTSTDTQYF
TGCAGCGTAGCCGGGACTAGCACAGATACGCAGTATTTT
>NA|TRBV7-3|TRBJ2-5|few
CASSPLEETQYF
TGTGCCAGCAGCCCGCTAGAGGAGACCCAGTACTTC
>NA|TRBV4-1|TRBJ2-2|many
CASRPQGNTGELFF
TGCGCCAGCAGACCACAGGGGAACACCGGGGAGCTGTTTTTT
>TRBD2|TRBV5-4|TRBJ2-3|few
CASSFPGLETDTQYF
TGTGCCAGCAGCTTCCCGGGACTAGAAACCGATACGCAGTATTTT
>NA|TRBV11-2|TRBJ2-1|NA
CASSYPPYNEQFF
TGTGCCAGCAGCTATCCCCCCTACAATGAGCAGTTCTTC
>NA|TRBV6-5|TRBJ1-1|many
CASSYGPNTEAFF
TGTGCCAGCAGTTACGGACCGAACACTGAAGCTTTCTTT
>NA|TRBV19|TRBJ1-5|few
CVSRPDSDNQPQHF
TGTGTCAGCCGCCCGGACAGTGACAATCAGCCCCAGCATTTT
>NA|TRBV11-2|TRBJ2-7|few
CASSLAGGHEQYF
TGTGCCAGCAGCTTAGCCGGCGGACACGAGCAGTACTTC
>NA|TRBV7-9|TRBJ2-1|few
CASSQADSYNEQFF
TGTGCCAGCAGCCAAGCGGACAGCTACAATGAGCAGTTCTTC
>NA|TRBV2|TRBJ2-7|NA
CASSDPGHNSYEQYF
TGTGCCAGCAGTGACCCGGGACACAACTCCTACGAGCAGTACTTC
>NA|TRBV7-6|TRBJ2-4|many
CASSHNPGTKNIQYF
TGTGCCAGCAGCCACAACCCAGGGACCAAAAACATTCAGTACTTC
>TRBD2|TRBV9|TRBJ2-3|NA
CASSPDGRREDTQYF
TGTGCCAGCAGCCCCGACGGGAGGCGGGAAGATACGCAGTATTTT